This paragraph covers one T cell receptor beta chain sequence. This record comes from a study of blood T cell repertoires in COVID-19. Turning to the study itself: Researchers got acute and convalescent COVID-19 samples from the United States, Italy and Spain. T cells, B-cell-depleted T cells, or PBMCs supplied cDNA or gDNA.

This CDR3 has 14 residues. The V gene's germline CDR1 is MDHEN and CDR2 SYDVKM. Trimming took 11 bases from V and 3 from J; bases not matched to a gene: 9. Sequencing used immunoSEQ multiplex PCR; TCRdb keeps in-frame clones, though not all of them. The sample includes some 170,000 clones, roughly 89% of them seen just once. Input material: peripheral blood. The V and J genes are TRBV28 and TRBJ2-3; 9 nucleotides align to TRBD2. This TCR was sampled from a woman in her sixties or seventies who had recovered from COVID-19. CDR3 DNA: TGTGCCTCCAGGGCGGGGGGGCCAACAGATACGCAGTATTTT. Protein sequence: CASRAGGPTDTQYF.